This T cell receptor beta chain was identified during a study of T-cell memory formation after mild COVID-19. Study-level findings and limits: Contracting CD4+ clones were located mainly in CM and EM, and CD8+ clones in EMRA. Pre-infection memory showed some responding clones, and this suggested that cross-reactive memory joined. Clones that shrank (day 15 to 85) were balanced CD4/CD8, whereas later expanders leaned CD4+.

TCR alpha and TCR beta cDNA libraries carrying sample barcodes and UMIs came from 5'RACE with constant-segment primers. TCRdb re-analysed the 5' RACE reads in MiXCR, keeping a single row per CDR3 protein. The table records about 290,000 distinct CDR3 sequences, approximately 15% of them present only once. Worth noting for this clonotype: What it binds is not known.

Germline CDR1 is LGHNA and CDR2 is YNFKEQ. V was pared by 4 bases and J by 5 bases, with 15 bases between. The CDR3 sequence is 15 residues long. The receptor was derived from a man aged 18 to 30 who had mild COVID-19 (a few samples of this study predate the infection). Cell type and time point are not known. The gene calls are TRBV4-2 and TRBJ2-1; tentative D call: TRBD1 (5 bases). Sequencing used PBMCs or a T cell subset sorted from them (not recorded which). CDR3 DNA sequence: TGTGCCAGCAGCCGGCAGGGTGGGGCCGACAATGAGCAGTTCTTC. It specifies CASSRQGGADNEQFF.